This TCR beta chain was captured by sequencing in a study of prognosis after radiotherapy for stage I lung cancer. About the study: Those with stage I non-small cell lung cancer who took part were enrolled between early 2018 and 2019. SBRT radiotherapy used 3 to 5 fractions and a biologically effective dose of at least 100 Gy.

TCR beta CDR3 was amplified from genomic DNA by two-round multiplex PCR. Primers specific to each TRBV and TRBJ gene were used in first-round PCR. From the multiplex PCR reads, TCRdb called clonotypes with MiXCR, one entry per CDR3 protein. Found here are 13,000 or so distinct CDR3 sequences, around 50% of them singletons; the top ten hold around 30%. CDR1 is LNHDA and CDR2 is SQIVND in the germline V gene (reference sequence). CDR3 length: 13 amino acids. V was clipped by 3 bases and J by 1 base, with 6 bases between them. The table lists this clonotype with many counts. Roughly 6.2 milliliters of peripheral blood were drawn at each of two time points.

The origin of this receptor is a donor over 45 with non-small cell lung cancer. The rearrangement links TRBV19 to TRBJ1-2; no reliable D call. The sequencing here drew on PBMCs, taken before or after stereotactic body radiation therapy (not recorded which). The CDR3 spells CASSIGGNYGYTF. In nucleotides, the CDR3 is TGTGCCAGTAGTATTGGCGGTAACTATGGCTACACCTTC.